The next 27 T cell receptor beta chains were all read from a single sample in a study of stem cell transplantation in POMP-related autoinflammatory disease. Study-wide findings and caveats: Unique TRB V-J gene pairings were limited in number in patients with PRAID. A trend toward lower repertoire diversity and greater clonality appeared in every analyzed T-cell subset of PRAID patients.

Using immunoSEQ multiplex PCR, the repertoire was profiled, and TCRdb retains in-frame clones only, with some absent. The repertoire has roughly 8,500 clones, 90% to 95% of them found once; the top ten carry less than 3%. Their antigens remain unidentified. The source material was CD8+ T cells from PBMCs, sampled before stem cell transplantation. All receptors derive from a human donor with POMP-related autoinflammation and immune dysregulation (PRAID).

In this sample, this clone turned up once. This chain links TRBV11-2 with TRBJ2-1; 11 bases match TRBD1. The V and J ends lost 4 bases and 4 bases, in that order; junction bases with no gene match: 3. There are 15 residues in the CDR3. In germline, CDR1 is SGHAT, CDR2 FQNNGV. The CDR3 loop reads CASSWGQGEYNEQFF. As DNA, the CDR3 is TGTGCCAGCAGCTGGGGACAGGGGGAATACAATGAGCAGTTCTTC.

This sequence joins TRBV27 and TRBJ1-1; 9 bases match TRBD1. Per the germline V gene, CDR1 is MNHEY and CDR2 is SMNVEV (reference sequence). With 3 bases clipped from V and 6 bases from J, the junction kept 14 bases outside the gene matches. The CDR3 is 17 amino acids. The CDR3 is CASSFQRWLQGAPEAFF. CDR3 bases: TGTGCCAGCAGTTTCCAACGGTGGTTACAGGGGGCCCCTGAAGCTTTCTTT.

This clone appeared once. The J gene is TRBJ1-5, the V gene TRBV19; D call uncertain. Trimming removed 6 bases from V and 1 base from J, with 16 bases in between. This CDR3 is 16 amino acids long. Per the germline V gene, CDR1 is LNHDA and CDR2 is SQIVND (reference sequence). This CDR3 is CASRLVGGQSNQPQHF. Written as DNA, the CDR3 is TGTGCCAGTAGGTTAGTAGGAGGGCAGAGCAATCAGCCCCAGCATTTT. Together with reference TRBV19 and TRBJ1-5, the CDR3 gives the full variable domain: DGGITQSPKYLFRKEGQNVTLSCEQNLNHDAMYWYRQDPGQGLRLIYYSQIVNDFQKGDIAEGYSVSREKKESFPLTVTSAQKNPTAFYLCASRLVGGQSNQPQHFGDGTRLSIL.

The V and J genes are TRBV28 and TRBJ1-1; D gene uncertain. V was pared by 4 bases and J by 1 base, with 4 bases between. The germline V gene has CDR1 MDHEN and CDR2 SYDVKM. This CDR3 has 12 residues. CDR3 residues: CASSYRNTEAFF. In nucleotides, the CDR3 is TGTGCCAGCAGTTACAGGAACACTGAAGCTTTCTTT.

The chain is built from TRBV19 and TRBJ2-2; D is perhaps TRBD2 (5 bases). This CDR3 contains 15 residues. Germline CDR1 LNHDA, CDR2 SQIVND (reference sequence). V lost 6 bases, J lost 4 bases, and 15 bases lay in between. The DNA for the CDR3 is TGTGCCAGTAGCCTAGCCCGAAAGCCCACCGGGGAGCTGTTTTTT. This gives the protein CASSLARKPTGELFF.

The chain employs TRBV6-1 and TRBJ2-1; D is unclear. CDR1 is MNHNS and CDR2 is SASEGT in the germline V gene. V was cut by 3 bases and J by 3 bases, with 9 bases left in between. This CDR3 region has 14 residues. The CDR3 region is CASSDQDRYNEQFF. The CDR3 DNA reads TGTGCCAGCAGTGACCAGGACCGCTACAATGAGCAGTTCTTC.

This chain connects TRBV6-5 to TRBJ2-3, with D hard to call. Germline lookup yields CDR1 MNHEY and CDR2 SVGAGI. This CDR3 comprises 16 residues. Trimming removed 0 bases at V and 0 bases at J, with 10 bases between. The CDR3 DNA is TGTGCCAGCAGTTACTCTGGCAGAGCTAGCACAGATACGCAGTATTTT. Protein product: CASSYSGRASTDTQYF.

The V call is TRBV13, the J call TRBJ1-2; D is perhaps TRBD1 (6 bases). There are 14 residues in the CDR3. Germline CDR1 PRHDT, CDR2 FYEKMQ (reference sequence). V lost 5 bases and J 3 bases, leaving 13 bases between the germline ends. The CDR3 here is CASSPGQFDYGYTF. CDR3 sequence (DNA): TGTGCCAGCAGCCCCGGACAGTTTGACTATGGCTACACCTTC.

The chain combines TRBV15 with TRBJ1-1, with no clear D. V dropped 5 bases and J dropped 0 bases, with 7 bases sitting between them. CDR3 length: 13 amino acids. The germline V gene has CDR1 LNHNV and CDR2 YYDKDF (reference sequence). CDR3 bases: TGTGCCACCAGCCTGGACCTGAACACTGAAGCTTTCTTT. Translating it yields CATSLDLNTEAFF.

This clone was picked up one time. The rearrangement links TRBV28 to TRBJ1-4; TRBD1 is a possible D gene (5 bases). Germline V CDR1 and CDR2: MDHEN, SYDVKM. The V and J ends lost 6 bases and 4 bases respectively, with 12 bases between them. The CDR3 consists of 14 residues. CDR3 amino acids: CASRVLDSNEKLFF. CDR3 coding DNA: TGTGCCAGCAGGGTTTTAGACAGTAATGAAAAACTGTTTTTT.

This chain uses TRBV5-6 with TRBJ2-7; 12 nucleotides agree with TRBD2. The trim removed 2 bases at V and 4 bases at J, leaving 4 bases unmatched. This CDR3 is built from 15 residues. In germline, CDR1 is SGHDT, CDR2 YYEEEE. The CDR3 sequence: CASSLTSGRMYEQYF. In nucleotides, the CDR3 is TGTGCCAGCAGCTTAACTAGCGGGAGGATGTACGAGCAGTACTTC.

The J gene is TRBJ2-1, the V gene TRBV2; D uncertain. CDR3 size: 15 residues. V was trimmed by 8 bases and J by 0 bases, leaving 14 bases between them. CDR1 is SNHLY and CDR2 is FYNNEI in the germline V gene. The CDR3 sequence: CASRPTESSYNEQFF. The CDR3 coding sequence is TGTGCCAGCCGCCCCACAGAAAGCTCCTACAATGAGCAGTTCTTC.

The chain links TRBV29-1 to TRBJ2-1, with TRBD1 matching over 7 bases. V dropped 2 bases and J dropped 0; count of bases not matched to a gene: 4. The CDR3 spans 15 residues. In germline, CDR1 is SQVTM, CDR2 ANQGSEA. The CDR3 loop is CSVETGEDSYNEQFF. Written as DNA, the CDR3 is TGCAGCGTTGAAACAGGGGAAGACTCCTACAATGAGCAGTTCTTC.

This rearrangement joins TRBV9 to TRBJ2-3, with D maybe TRBD1 (6 bases). Trimming cost V 4 bases and J 9 bases, with 12 bases left between them. Germline-derived CDR1 and CDR2 are SGDLS and YYNGEE. The CDR3 has 12 amino acids. CDR3 sequence reads: CASSPTGPTQYF. CDR3 nucleotide sequence: TGTGCCAGCAGCCCCACAGGGCCAACGCAGTATTTT.

The gene calls are TRBV5-4 and TRBJ2-7; D unclear. The CDR3 is made up of 13 amino acids. Germline V gene sequence: CDR1 SGHNT, CDR2 YYREEE (reference sequence). V lost 2 bases, J lost 0 bases, and 6 bases lay in between. This chain's CDR3 is CASSFSNSYEQYF. DNA of the CDR3: TGTGCCAGCAGCTTTTCTAACTCCTACGAGCAGTACTTC.

This clone appeared a single time. This rearrangement joins TRBV12-5 to TRBJ1-1, with D possibly being TRBD1 (5 bases). Germline V CDR1 and CDR2: LGHNT, FRNRAP. Trimming pared 3 bases from V and 4 bases from J, leaving 18 bases between. The CDR3 totals 16 residues. The CDR3 sequence is CASGFELYGQGTEAFF. CDR3 in DNA: TGTGCTAGTGGTTTCGAGCTTTACGGGCAGGGCACTGAAGCTTTCTTT.

The chain couples TRBV2 to TRBJ2-7; D remains unclear. Looked up from germline, CDR1 is SNHLY and CDR2 is FYNNEI. CDR3 length: 14 residues. V was clipped by 0 bases and J by 4 bases, with 10 bases between them. The CDR3 spells CASSEAQGVYEQYF. The CDR3 DNA reads as TGTGCCAGCAGTGAAGCGCAAGGAGTTTACGAGCAGTACTTC.

A single count supports this clone. The chain recombines TRBV12-2 with TRBJ1-2. TRBV12-2 is a recognized pseudogene. The CDR3 is made up of 14 amino acids. The CDR3 DNA sequence: TGTGCAAGTCCCCCCGGGGTGAGGAACTATGGCTACACCTTC. Translated: CASPPGVRNYGYTF.

The chain uses TRBV29-1 and TRBJ2-1, with 14 bases matching TRBD2. Germline V gene sequence: CDR1 SQVTM, CDR2 ANQGSEA. The CDR3 totals 17 residues. The trim removed 0 bases at V and 8 bases at J, leaving 9 bases unmatched. This CDR3 is CSVEDEETSGGVDEQFF. CDR3 DNA sequence: TGCAGCGTTGAAGATGAGGAGACTAGCGGGGGGGTCGATGAGCAGTTCTTC.

The chain recombines TRBV4-1 with TRBJ1-2; possible D gene TRBD1, 5 bases. The ends were cut back, 0 bases at V and 6 bases at J, with 20 bases in the middle. Germline V CDR1 and CDR2: MGHRA, YSYEKL. There are 17 residues in the CDR3. CDR3: CASSQDWQGLSKDGYTF. The CDR3 DNA is TGCGCCAGCAGCCAAGACTGGCAGGGCCTAAGTAAGGATGGCTACACCTTC.

The CDR3 spells CASSEFTSGSTDTQYF. The DNA for the CDR3 is TGCGCCAGCAGTGAGTTCACTAGCGGGAGCACAGATACGCAGTATTTT. This rearrangement joins TRBV10-1 to TRBJ2-3; 9 nucleotides line up with TRBD2. The J segment lost 0 bases and the V segment lost 1 base, leaving 2 bases of the junction unmatched. The CDR3 extends over 16 amino acids. Germline loops: CDR1 WNHNN, CDR2 SYGVQD (reference sequence).

The rearrangement joins TRBV4-2 to TRBJ1-4, with a weak D call TRBD1 (6 bases). Per the germline V gene, CDR1 is LGHNA and CDR2 is YNFKEQ. CDR3 length: 15 residues. V lost 0 bases and J lost 7, with 12 bases in between. The DNA of the CDR3 is TGTGCCAGCAGCCAAGATGGGCGGACAGTTGAAAAACTGTTTTTT. This sequence encodes CASSQDGRTVEKLFF.

A few counts support this clone. The rearrangement joins TRBV5-1 to TRBJ1-2, with D possibly matching TRBD1 (5 bases). Germline loops: CDR1 SGHRS, CDR2 YFSETQ. This CDR3 has 15 amino acids. V was pared by 4 bases and J by 5 bases, with 18 bases between. CDR3 region: CASSVGGAREYGYTF. The CDR3 coding sequence is TGCGCCAGCAGCGTTGGAGGGGCCAGGGAGTATGGCTACACCTTC. Supplemented by reference TRBV5-1 and TRBJ1-2, the full variable domain reads KAGVTQTPRYLIKTRGQQVTLSCSPISGHRSVSWYQQTPGQGLQFLFEYFSETQRNKGNFPGRFSGRQFSNSRSEMNVSTLELGDSALYLCASSVGGAREYGYTFGSGTRLTVV.

The rearrangement links TRBV10-3 to TRBJ2-7; D may be TRBD1 (6 bases). The CDR3 is 14 amino acids. The ends were cut back, 5 bases at V and 2 bases at J, with 13 bases in the middle. The germline CDR1 and CDR2 sequences are ENHRY and SYGVKD. Here the CDR3 DNA reads TGTGCCATCAGTTACAGGGTGGCTCCCTACGAGCAGTACTTC. Protein sequence: CAISYRVAPYEQYF.

The V call is TRBV29-1, the J call TRBJ2-3; tentative D call: TRBD2 (6 bases). This CDR3 contains 13 residues. CDR1 is SQVTM and CDR2 is ANQGSEA in the germline V gene. Trimming pared 3 bases from V and 6 bases from J, leaving 13 bases between. CDR3 region: CSVEAGFGDTQYF. In DNA, the CDR3 is TGCAGCGTTGAGGCGGGATTCGGTGATACGCAGTATTTT.

This sequence joins TRBV11-2 and TRBJ2-5; tentatively, D is TRBD2 (5 bases). The V gene's germline CDR1 is SGHAT and CDR2 FQNNGV. The CDR3 is 15 amino acids. Trimming shortened V by 4 bases and J by 1 base, and 13 bases separated the two germline ends. Here the CDR3 DNA reads TGTGCCAGCAGCTCATCCCCGCGGGCCCAAGAGACCCAGTACTTC. Translation: CASSSSPRAQETQYF.

CDR3 residues: CASSTTGLEQYF. CDR3 coding DNA: TGTGCCAGCAGCACGACAGGGCTCGAGCAGTACTTC. The chain carries TRBV9 and TRBJ2-7, with TRBD1 matching 7 bases. CDR1 is SGDLS and CDR2 is YYNGEE in the germline V gene. V was clipped by 4 bases and J by 6 bases; unmatched bases: 4. The CDR3 has 12 residues.